This TCR beta chain was identified during a study of T cell repertoires in cytomegalovirus infection. Whole-study findings and limits: The ex vivo response was dominated by HLA-C-restricted CMV-specific TCR beta clonotypes.

TCRdb called the reads again in MiXCR, with one record for every CDR3 protein. The repertoire consists of roughly 990,000 distinct CDR3 sequences, with around 30% occurring once and the leading ten covering roughly an eighth. The germline CDR1 and CDR2 sequences are SGHAT and FQNNGV. CDR3 size: 16 residues. Trimming shortened V by 1 base and J by 8 bases, and 18 bases separated the two germline ends. Of note for this clonotype: Its cognate antigen is unknown.

The V gene is TRBV11-2, the J gene TRBJ2-1; D perhaps matches TRBD2 (6 bases). The sample was cultured CD8+ T cells from PBMCs, taken from culture after CMV antigen stimulation. The clonotype comes from a human donor in good health (CMV status not recorded). Some clones in this sample may be carry-over from other donors' samples. The chain's CDR3 is CASSLAPSGRFHEQFF. CDR3 nucleotide sequence: TGTGCCAGCAGCTTAGCCCCTTCAGGGAGGTTCCATGAGCAGTTCTTC.